This TCR beta chain was documented in a study of response to subunit inactivated influenza vaccine (dated by TCRdb to the late 2010s). Regarding the research as a whole: The study used deep quantitative T cell receptor repertoire profiling to track responses to a trivalent subunit inactivated influenza vaccine.

About this clonotype itself: The clone's antigen remains unknown. Base-call qualities are not available, and no considerably larger clone is one nucleotide away.

Library method: RT-PCR. The data were produced on an Illumina HiSeq 2500. TCRdb trimmed public reads at Q25 via fastp, called clones via MiXCR and kept in-frame beta chains. When rows share a CDR3 protein, they turn into one entry using the most common DNA and genes. Here the sample has 150,000 to 200,000 distinct CDR3 sequences; approximately 12% occur a single time. The top ten constitute 25% to 30% of the sample. General study outcomes and caveats: According to the authors, only a limited number of new T cells may be recruited by each seasonal influenza vaccination.

V is pared back by 7 bases and J by 4 bases, with 11 bases lying between the germline termini. Including cysteine and phenylalanine, the CDR3 has 13 amino acids. This entry keeps only the CDR3 DNA: 39 bases, framed from base 1. Based on the germline V gene, the CDR1 and CDR2 sequences are SGDLS and YYNGEE. This same sample was also part of a study on T cells expressing NK-cell markers. Per that second paper: TCR beta cDNA libraries were prepared using 5'RACE template switching, which introduced a universal primer site and unique molecular identifiers. Seven or eight donors provided sorted CD3+CD56+NKG2C+, CD3+CD56+NKG2C- and CD3+CD56-NKG2C+ T-cell subsets, whose TCR beta-chain repertoires were profiled. Of the eight sequenced donors, seven were found to be HCMV-seropositive and one was found to be HCMV-seronegative. In several experiments an anti-gammadeltaTCR antibody was added to restrict sorting to alphabetaTCR-expressing T cells. In several donors, the dominant CD3+CD56+NKG2C+ clonotypes were found to rank among the top 10 CD8+ clonotypes and to make up roughly 1.0-7.5% of CD8+ T cells. Those dominant clonotypes were again the most abundant among CD3+CD56-NKG2C+ cells in a few donors, at roughly 25-65%. Whether the expanded NKG2C-expressing T cell clones were specific for HCMV antigens remained unclear. The eight sequenced donors were randomly selected healthy volunteers, three men and five women. A commercial ELISA kit detecting HCMV-specific IgG in serum was used to determine HCMV serostatus. Peripheral blood mononuclear cells were isolated from blood by Ficoll density gradient centrifugation. Using Miltenyi isolation kits, CD4+ and CD8+ T cells were isolated from PBMC through magnetic immunoseparation. cDNA synthesis was primed from the TCR beta constant segment and was followed by two successive PCR amplification steps. The libraries were sequenced on Illumina HiSeq 2000/2500, MiSeq or NextSeq, producing 2 x 150 bp reads. MIGEC was used to demultiplex reads and group the reads by UMI, and MiTCR was used to assemble and quantify clonotypes. To exclude erroneous sequences, only TCR cDNA sequences supported by at least two reads were retained. Downstream repertoire analysis used the tcR package, and clonotypes were matched across fractions by CDR3 nucleotide sequence plus V segment. Antigen specificity was annotated against VDJdb with VDJmatch, allowing one amino acid substitution in CDR3.

This receptor was obtained from a man between 45 and 60 years old who received an inactivated influenza vaccine. Donor details come from another sample of the same person, matched by shared clones. Sample: CD8+ T cells sorted from PBMCs, taken less than 13 days after vaccination. The rearrangement joined TRBV9 to TRBJ2-2, with the D gene uncertain. The encoded CDR3 is CASLGSLTGELFF. The DNA sequence is as follows: TGTGCCAGCCTAGGCTCCCTCACCGGGGAGCTGTTTTTT.